The clone carrying this T cell receptor (beta chain) was seen only a few times. Its antigen is unknown. This sample is drawn from a study of identical twins. Whole-study findings and limits: Models underestimated TCR alpha sharing (out-of-frame) in monozygotic twins.

Per germline, CDR1 SEHNR and CDR2 FQNEAQ (reference sequence). With 6 bases removed from V and 2 bases from J, the gap between germline ends came to 16 bases. The CDR3 contains 15 residues. A universal primer site arose from template switching, and cDNA bore unique molecular identifiers. Each CDR3 protein is one row after TCRdb ran MiXCR on the 5' RACE reads. The table has some 590,000 distinct CDR3 sequences, more than 9% seen once. These same records also appear under a second study, on yellow fever vaccine responses in identical twins.

The source material was PBMCs. The chain is built from TRBV7-9 and TRBJ1-2, with D possibly being TRBD1 (5 bases). This receptor was identified in a woman younger than 35 in good health. The CDR3 loop is CASRSEGSSNYGYTF. The CDR3 nucleotides are TGTGCCAGCAGGTCTGAGGGGTCTTCCAACTATGGCTACACCTTC.